Only one count was recorded for the clone carrying this T cell receptor beta chain. The data were taken from a study of blood T cell repertoires in COVID-19. Study-level information: PBMCs, B-cell-depleted T cells, or T cells were the source of the cDNA or gDNA that made up the material.

TCRdb's copy holds only in-frame clones and misses some; the assay was immunoSEQ multiplex PCR. The profile shows 50,000 to 65,000 clones, 65% to 90% of them singletons. Germline-derived CDR1 and CDR2 are SGHNT and YYREEE (reference sequence). V trimming: 0 bases; J trimming: 3 bases; junction bases outside the gene matches: 4. The CDR3 spans 15 residues. Sequenced sample: peripheral blood. V and J are TRBV5-4 and TRBJ2-5, with 8 bases fitting TRBD1. The sequence was obtained from a man aged 50 or older with active COVID-19. CDR3 sequence (DNA): TGTGCCAGCAGCTTGGGGGCGACAGGGGAAGAGACCCAGTACTTC. Its protein is CASSLGATGEETQYF. Using reference TRBV5-4 and TRBJ2-5 for the parts outside the CDR3, the full variable domain is ETGVTQSPTHLIKTRGQQVTLRCSSQSGHNTVSWYQQALGQGPQFIFQYYREEENGRGNFPPRFSGLQFPNYSSELNVNALELDDSALYLCASSLGATGEETQYFGPGTRLLVL.